This entry lists 15 T cell receptor beta chains sequenced from one sample in a study of cytomegalovirus exposure and HLA in healthy donors. Primers included in the PCR were 60 Vbeta and 13 Jbeta primers. Assay: immunoSEQ multiplex PCR; the TCRdb copy retains only in-frame clones and omits some. Counted here are 100,000 to 150,000 clones, about 84% occurring once; the ten biggest clones make up roughly 1.1%. The sample taken for sequencing was PBMCs. The source of these receptors is a boy aged 10-17 years in good health and CMV-seronegative.

The chain recombines TRBV9 with TRBJ1-1; unclear D gene. Germline V CDR1 and CDR2: SGDLS, YYNGEE. V was pared by 0 bases and J by 2 bases, with 5 bases between. The CDR3 is made up of 13 amino acids. The CDR3 nucleotides read TGTGCCAGCAGCGTAGAACTCAACACTGAAGCTTTCTTT. Protein: CASSVELNTEAFF. The full variable domain, completed using reference TRBV9 and TRBJ1-1, is DSGVTQTPKHLITATGQRVTLRCSPRSGDLSVYWYQQSLDQGLQFLIQYYNGEERAKGNILERFSAQQFPDLHSELNLSSLELGDSALYFCASSVELNTEAFFGQGTRLTVV.

The chain recombines TRBV6-5 with TRBJ2-5, with D tentatively TRBD1 (6 bases). CDR1 MNHEY and CDR2 SVGAGI come from the germline V gene. The CDR3 spans 14 residues. Trimming removed 6 bases at V and 5 bases at J, with 16 bases between. CDR3 in DNA: TGTGCCAGCAGAAACAGGGACCCATGGGAGACCCAGTACTTC. Protein sequence: CASRNRDPWETQYF.

This chain uses TRBV6-5 with TRBJ1-5; no firm D call. The CDR3 is made up of 13 amino acids. Trimming cost V 0 bases and J 4 bases, with 4 bases left between them. Germline V gene lookup returns CDR1 MNHEY and CDR2 SVGAGI. CDR3: CASSYSYNQPQHF. The CDR3 DNA reads TGTGCCAGCAGTTACTCTTATAATCAGCCCCAGCATTTT.

The chain uses TRBV30 and TRBJ2-1; 13 bases line up with TRBD2. V lost 0 bases to trimming and J lost 3 bases; unmatched junction nucleotides: 8. From germline, CDR1 is GTSNPN and CDR2 SVGIG (reference sequence). The CDR3 has 18 amino acids. CDR3 in DNA: TGTGCCTGGAGTGTGGATAGGACTAGCGGGAGACTCTACAATGAGCAGTTCTTC. The encoded protein is CAWSVDRTSGRLYNEQFF.

This rearrangement joins TRBV6-1 to TRBJ2-1, with D unclear. Per the germline V gene, CDR1 is MNHNS and CDR2 is SASEGT. The CDR3 has 14 residues. Trimming pared 1 base from V and 4 bases from J, leaving 8 bases between. The CDR3 nucleotides are TGTGCCAGCAGTGAAGGCCCTAGTTACAATGAGCAGTTCTTC. Amino acid sequence: CASSEGPSYNEQFF.

This chain links TRBV5-8 with TRBJ2-1, with 8 bases fitting TRBD1. The V and J ends lost 0 bases and 5 bases, in that order; junction bases with no gene match: 4. The CDR3 has 15 amino acids. Germline V lookup: CDR1 SGHTS, CDR2 YDEGEE. This chain's CDR3 is CASSLGNRGDNEQFF. Here the CDR3 DNA reads TGTGCCAGCAGCTTGGGGAACAGGGGGGACAATGAGCAGTTCTTC.

J is TRBJ1-1 and V is TRBV10-1, with D perhaps matching TRBD1 (6 bases). Germline V gene lookup returns CDR1 WNHNN and CDR2 SYGVQD (reference sequence). V lost 8 bases, J lost 3 bases, and 19 bases lay in between. The CDR3 runs to 15 residues. The CDR3 region is CASVLHRVWDTEAFF. DNA for the CDR3: TGCGCCAGCGTCTTACACAGGGTTTGGGACACTGAAGCTTTCTTT.

The CDR3 nucleotides are TGCGCCAGCAGCCAAGTCTGGACTAGCGTCTCCTACGAGCAGTACTTC. Protein sequence: CASSQVWTSVSYEQYF. The chain has TRBV4-1 and TRBJ2-7; 9 bases are a match to TRBD2. The CDR3 runs to 16 residues. The V segment lost 1 base and the J segment 0 bases; nucleotides outside the gene matches: 4. Germline values: CDR1 MGHRA, CDR2 YSYEKL.

This chain joins TRBV2 and TRBJ2-6; 7 bases match TRBD1. Per the germline V gene, CDR1 is SNHLY and CDR2 is FYNNEI. This CDR3 is built from 16 residues. V was pared by 6 bases and J by 0 bases, with 5 bases of the junction left unmatched. The CDR3 here is CASSEDRTSGANVLTF. The CDR3 DNA is TGTGCCAGCAGCGAGGACAGGACCTCTGGGGCCAACGTCCTGACTTTC.

CDR3 sequence reads: CAWSQAPHSNQPQHF. The CDR3 nucleotides read TGTGCCTGGAGTCAAGCCCCCCATAGCAATCAGCCCCAGCATTTT. This rearrangement joins TRBV30 to TRBJ1-5; no clear D gene. Germline CDR1 is GTSNPN and CDR2 is SVGIG (reference sequence). V lost 2 bases, J lost 0 bases, and 11 bases lay in between. The CDR3 runs to 15 residues.

The rearrangement joins TRBV10-1 to TRBJ2-1; 11 positions agree with TRBD2. Losses at the gene ends were 0 bases for V and 7 bases for J; bases not matched to a gene: 8. CDR1 and CDR2 (germline): WNHNN, SYGVQD (reference sequence). The CDR3 runs 17 residues. This chain's CDR3 is CASSESVSGLAENEQFF. The CDR3 nucleotides read TGCGCCAGCAGTGAGTCGGTGTCGGGACTAGCGGAGAATGAGCAGTTCTTC.

This clone came up once. This chain uses TRBV6-5 with TRBJ1-5, with D unresolved. Trimming removed 5 bases from V and 5 bases from J, with 10 bases in between. Germline V gives CDR1 MNHEY, CDR2 SVGAGI. The CDR3 sequence is 13 residues long. In DNA, the CDR3 is TGTGCCAGCAGTCGGACTGGGGATCAGCCCCAGCATTTT. This encodes CASSRTGDQPQHF.

The chain employs TRBV4-2 and TRBJ2-3; D is possibly TRBD1 (6 bases). V was cut by 1 base and J by 6 bases, with 20 bases left in between. The germline V gene has CDR1 LGHNA and CDR2 YNFKEQ. The CDR3 contains 17 residues. The CDR3 is CASSQVGASARGDTQYF. CDR3 nucleotides: TGTGCCAGCAGCCAAGTTGGTGCAAGCGCGAGGGGGGATACGCAGTATTTT.

V and J are TRBV19 and TRBJ2-1; maybe TRBD1 (5 bases). In germline, CDR1 is LNHDA, CDR2 SQIVND (reference sequence). The length of the CDR3 is 18 residues. Trimming shortened V by 5 bases and J by 0 bases, and 20 bases separated the two germline ends. The CDR3 sequence is CASSSPGMGFSSYNEQFF. CDR3 in DNA: TGTGCCAGTAGTTCCCCAGGGATGGGTTTCAGCTCCTACAATGAGCAGTTCTTC.

J is TRBJ1-5 and V is TRBV6-1; 12 bases agree with TRBD1. Trimming at V came to 5 bases and at J to 11 bases, leaving 10 bases not matched to a gene. Germline lookup yields CDR1 MNHNS and CDR2 SASEGT. The CDR3 consists of 15 residues. CDR3: CASSSGTGGPVAQHF. Written as DNA, the CDR3 is TGTGCCAGCAGTTCCGGGACAGGGGGCCCCGTTGCCCAGCATTTT.